This T cell receptor (beta chain) was recorded in a study of T-cell memory formation after mild COVID-19. Study as a whole: Each donor largely had its own TCR clusters. Study findings and constraints: Contracting CD4+ clones were located mainly in CM and EM, and CD8+ clones in EMRA. SARS-CoV-2 specificity of second-wave clones peaking day 37 was unconfirmed.

TCRdb used MiXCR to reprocess the 5' RACE reads, holding one entry per CDR3 protein. The sample lists 300,000 to 400,000 distinct CDR3 sequences, approximately 15% occurring once. Ten or more counts support this clonotype. Its antigen is not known. CDR3 length: 15 amino acids. Trimming removed 7 bases from V and 3 bases from J, with 17 bases in between. The V call is TRBV12-3 or TRBV12-4, the J call TRBJ2-3; D uncertain. This sequence originates from a man between 18 and 29 years old who had mild COVID-19 (a few samples of this study predate the infection). Cell type and time point are not known. Sample: PBMCs or a T cell subset sorted from them (not recorded which). The CDR3 spells CASTSDAQRTDTQYF. The CDR3 coding sequence is TGTGCCAGCACCTCGGACGCCCAGAGGACAGATACGCAGTATTTT.